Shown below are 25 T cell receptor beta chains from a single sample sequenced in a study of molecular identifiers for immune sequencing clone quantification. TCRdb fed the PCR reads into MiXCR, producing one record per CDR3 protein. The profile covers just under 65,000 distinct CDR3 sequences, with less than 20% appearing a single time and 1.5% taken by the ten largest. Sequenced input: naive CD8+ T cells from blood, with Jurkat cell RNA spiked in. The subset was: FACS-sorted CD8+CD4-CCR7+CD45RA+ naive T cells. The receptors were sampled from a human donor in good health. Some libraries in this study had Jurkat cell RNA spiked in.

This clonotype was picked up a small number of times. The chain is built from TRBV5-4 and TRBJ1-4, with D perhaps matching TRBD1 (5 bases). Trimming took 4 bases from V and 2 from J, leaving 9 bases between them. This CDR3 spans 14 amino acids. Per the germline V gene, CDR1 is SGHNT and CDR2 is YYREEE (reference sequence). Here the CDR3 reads CASSLGGTNEKLFF. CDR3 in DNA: TGTGCCAGCAGCCTGGGGGGGACTAATGAAAAACTGTTTTTT.

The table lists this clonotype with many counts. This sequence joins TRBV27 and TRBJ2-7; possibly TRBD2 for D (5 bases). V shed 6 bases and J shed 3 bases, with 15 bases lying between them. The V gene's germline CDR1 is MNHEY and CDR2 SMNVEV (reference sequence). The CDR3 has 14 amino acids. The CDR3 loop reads CASSPVGSGYEQYF. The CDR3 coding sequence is TGTGCCAGCAGCCCTGTGGGAAGCGGCTACGAGCAGTACTTC.

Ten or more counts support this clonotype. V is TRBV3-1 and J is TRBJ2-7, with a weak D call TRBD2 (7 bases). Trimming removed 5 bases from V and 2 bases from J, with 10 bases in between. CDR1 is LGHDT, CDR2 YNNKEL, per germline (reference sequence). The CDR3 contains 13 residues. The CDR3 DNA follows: TGTGCCAGCAGCAAAGGGGGGGCCTACGAGCAGTACTTC. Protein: CASSKGGAYEQYF.

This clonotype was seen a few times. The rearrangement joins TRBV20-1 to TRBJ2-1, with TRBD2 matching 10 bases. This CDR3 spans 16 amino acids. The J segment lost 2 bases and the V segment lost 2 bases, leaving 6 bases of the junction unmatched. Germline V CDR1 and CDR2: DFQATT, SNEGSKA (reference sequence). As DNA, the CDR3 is TGCAGTGCTAGACAGCCCCTAGCGGGAGCCTACAATGAGCAGTTCTTC. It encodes CSARQPLAGAYNEQFF.

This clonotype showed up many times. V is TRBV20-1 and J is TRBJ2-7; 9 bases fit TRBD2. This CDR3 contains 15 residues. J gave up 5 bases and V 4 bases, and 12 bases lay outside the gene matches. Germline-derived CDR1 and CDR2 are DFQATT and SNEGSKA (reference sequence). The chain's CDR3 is CSANIILAGKDEQYF. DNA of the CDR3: TGCAGTGCTAACATAATACTAGCGGGTAAGGACGAGCAGTACTTC.

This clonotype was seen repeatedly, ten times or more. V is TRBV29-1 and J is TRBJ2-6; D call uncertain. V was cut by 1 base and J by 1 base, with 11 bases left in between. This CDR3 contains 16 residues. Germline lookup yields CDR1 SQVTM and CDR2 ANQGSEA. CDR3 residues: CSVEGRLASGANVLTF. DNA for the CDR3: TGCAGCGTTGAAGGTCGACTGGCTTCTGGGGCCAACGTCCTGACTTTC.

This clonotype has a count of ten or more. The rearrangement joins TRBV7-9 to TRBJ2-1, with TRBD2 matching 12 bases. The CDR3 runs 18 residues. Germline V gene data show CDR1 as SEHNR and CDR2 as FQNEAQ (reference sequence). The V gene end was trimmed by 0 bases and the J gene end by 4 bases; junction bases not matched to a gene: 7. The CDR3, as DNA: TGTGCCAGCAGCTTAGCTCGACTAGCGGGAGAGGGTTACAATGAGCAGTTCTTC. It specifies CASSLARLAGEGYNEQFF.

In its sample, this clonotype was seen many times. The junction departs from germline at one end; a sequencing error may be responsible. The CDR3 sequence: CASTLIEGAEAFF. The CDR3 bases are TGTGCCAGCACCTTAATAGAGGGGGCTGAAGCTTTCTTT. This rearrangement joins TRBV11-2 to TRBJ1-1; D is perhaps TRBD1 (6 bases). CDR3 length equals 13 residues. The germline CDR1 and CDR2 sequences are SGHAT and FQNNGV.

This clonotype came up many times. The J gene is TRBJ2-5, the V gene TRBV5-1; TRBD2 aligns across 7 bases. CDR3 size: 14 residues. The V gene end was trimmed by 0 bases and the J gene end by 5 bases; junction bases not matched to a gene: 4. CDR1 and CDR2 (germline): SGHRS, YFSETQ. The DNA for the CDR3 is TGCGCCAGCAGCTTGGGGGAGGGCCGGGAGACCCAGTACTTC. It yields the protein CASSLGEGRETQYF. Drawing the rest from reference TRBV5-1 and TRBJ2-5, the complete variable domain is KAGVTQTPRYLIKTRGQQVTLSCSPISGHRSVSWYQQTPGQGLQFLFEYFSETQRNKGNFPGRFSGRQFSNSRSEMNVSTLELGDSALYLCASSLGEGRETQYFGPGTRLLVL.

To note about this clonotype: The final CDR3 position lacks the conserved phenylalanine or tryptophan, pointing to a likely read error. CDR3 sequence: CAGSAPDTQYL. The DNA for the CDR3 is TGTGCCGGCAGCGCCCCAGATACGCAGTATCTT. The chain is built from TRBV7-9 and TRBJ2-3; D not certain. The germline CDR1 and CDR2 sequences are SEHNR and FQNEAQ (reference sequence). The CDR3 runs to 11 residues.

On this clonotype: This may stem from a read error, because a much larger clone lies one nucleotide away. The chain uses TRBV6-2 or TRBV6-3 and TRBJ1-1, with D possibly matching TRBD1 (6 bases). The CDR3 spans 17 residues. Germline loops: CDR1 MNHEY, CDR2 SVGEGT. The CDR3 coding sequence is TGTGCCAGCGTCCCATACCCAGGGGAGACGGGCAACACTGCAGCTTTCTTT. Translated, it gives CASVPYPGETGNTAAFF.

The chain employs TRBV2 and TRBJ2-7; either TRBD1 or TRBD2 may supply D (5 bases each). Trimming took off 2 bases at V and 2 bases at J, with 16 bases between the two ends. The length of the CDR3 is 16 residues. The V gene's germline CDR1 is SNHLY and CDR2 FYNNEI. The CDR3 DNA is TGTGCCAGCAGTGAACCCCTTCAGGGACCCACCTACGAGCAGTACTTC. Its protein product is CASSEPLQGPTYEQYF.

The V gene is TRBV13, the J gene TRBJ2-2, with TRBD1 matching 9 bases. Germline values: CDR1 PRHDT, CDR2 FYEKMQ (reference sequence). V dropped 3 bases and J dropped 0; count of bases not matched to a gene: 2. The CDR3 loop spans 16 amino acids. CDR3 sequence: CASSFRDRANTGELFF. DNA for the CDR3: TGTGCCAGCAGCTTCCGGGACAGGGCGAACACCGGGGAGCTGTTTTTT.

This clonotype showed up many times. DNA for the CDR3: TGTGCCAGCAGTTACCCACCGCCGGGCTACACCTTC. Residues: CASSYPPPGYTF. The chain uses TRBV6-2 or TRBV6-3 and TRBJ1-2; D unresolved. Trimming left V 2 bases short and J 8 bases short, with 9 bases between. This CDR3 region has 12 residues. Per the germline V gene, CDR1 is MNHEY and CDR2 is SVGEGT.

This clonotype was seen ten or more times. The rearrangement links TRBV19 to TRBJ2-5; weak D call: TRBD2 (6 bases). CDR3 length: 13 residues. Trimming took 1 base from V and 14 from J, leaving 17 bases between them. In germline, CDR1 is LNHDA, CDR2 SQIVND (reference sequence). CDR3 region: CASSIGPRDSLYF. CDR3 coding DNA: TGTGCCAGTAGTATAGGTCCCCGGGACTCCCTATACTTC.

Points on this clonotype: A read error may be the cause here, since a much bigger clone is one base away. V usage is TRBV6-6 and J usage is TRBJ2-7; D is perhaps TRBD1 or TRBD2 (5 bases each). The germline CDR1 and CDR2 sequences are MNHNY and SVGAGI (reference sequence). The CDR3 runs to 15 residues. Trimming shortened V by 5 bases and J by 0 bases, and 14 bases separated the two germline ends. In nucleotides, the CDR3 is TGTGCCAGCAGTCACCTGGGACCGAGCTCCTACGAGCAGTACTTC. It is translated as CASSHLGPSSYEQYF.

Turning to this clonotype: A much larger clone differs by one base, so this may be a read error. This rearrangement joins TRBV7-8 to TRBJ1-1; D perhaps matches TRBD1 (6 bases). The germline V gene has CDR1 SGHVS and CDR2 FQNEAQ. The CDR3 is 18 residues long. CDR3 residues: CASSLESLTGTMNTEASF. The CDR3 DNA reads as TGTGCCAGCAGCTTAGAATCTCTCACAGGGACCATGAACACTGAAGCTTCCTTT.

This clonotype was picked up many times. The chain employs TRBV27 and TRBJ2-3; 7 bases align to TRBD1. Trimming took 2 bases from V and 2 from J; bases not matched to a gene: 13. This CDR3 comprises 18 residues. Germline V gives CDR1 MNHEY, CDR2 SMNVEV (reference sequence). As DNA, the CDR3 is TGTGCCAGCAGTTTACCATTAGATCGACAGGGCCCCACAGATACGCAGTATTTT. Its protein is CASSLPLDRQGPTDTQYF.

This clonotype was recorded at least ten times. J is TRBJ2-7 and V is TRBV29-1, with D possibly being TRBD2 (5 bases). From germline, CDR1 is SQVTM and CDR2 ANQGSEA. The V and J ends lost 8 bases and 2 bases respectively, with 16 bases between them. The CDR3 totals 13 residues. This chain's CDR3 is CSIEGIGAYEQYF. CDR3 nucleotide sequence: TGCAGCATCGAGGGTATCGGAGCCTACGAGCAGTACTTC.

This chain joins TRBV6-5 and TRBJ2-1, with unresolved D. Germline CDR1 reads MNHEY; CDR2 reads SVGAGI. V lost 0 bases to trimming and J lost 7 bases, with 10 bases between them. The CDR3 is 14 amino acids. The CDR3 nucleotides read TGTGCCAGCAGTTACTCCGGACGCACTAATGAGCAGTTCTTC. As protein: CASSYSGRTNEQFF.

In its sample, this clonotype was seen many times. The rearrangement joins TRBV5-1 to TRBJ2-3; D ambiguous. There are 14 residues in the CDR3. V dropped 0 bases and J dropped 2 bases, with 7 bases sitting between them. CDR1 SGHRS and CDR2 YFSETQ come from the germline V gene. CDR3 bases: TGCGCCAGCAGCTTGGTAGACCTCACAGATACGCAGTATTTT. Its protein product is CASSLVDLTDTQYF. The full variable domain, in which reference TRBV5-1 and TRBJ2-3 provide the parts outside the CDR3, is KAGVTQTPRYLIKTRGQQVTLSCSPISGHRSVSWYQQTPGQGLQFLFEYFSETQRNKGNFPGRFSGRQFSNSRSEMNVSTLELGDSALYLCASSLVDLTDTQYFGPGTRLTVL.

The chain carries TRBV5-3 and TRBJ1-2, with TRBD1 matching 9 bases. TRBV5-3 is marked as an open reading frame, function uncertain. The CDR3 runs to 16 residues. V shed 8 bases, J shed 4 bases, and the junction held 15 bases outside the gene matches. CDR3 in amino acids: CASSLSGTGSSYGYTF. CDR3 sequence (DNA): TGTGCCAGCAGTTTGTCCGGGACAGGGAGTTCCTATGGCTACACCTTC.

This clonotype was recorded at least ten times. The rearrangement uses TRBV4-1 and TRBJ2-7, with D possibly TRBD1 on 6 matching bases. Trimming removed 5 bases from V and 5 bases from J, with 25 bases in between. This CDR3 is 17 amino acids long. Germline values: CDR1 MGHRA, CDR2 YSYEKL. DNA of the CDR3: TGCGCCAGCAGCTCCGACGACTTGACAGGCGGTAGTGACGAGCAGTACTTC. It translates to CASSSDDLTGGSDEQYF.

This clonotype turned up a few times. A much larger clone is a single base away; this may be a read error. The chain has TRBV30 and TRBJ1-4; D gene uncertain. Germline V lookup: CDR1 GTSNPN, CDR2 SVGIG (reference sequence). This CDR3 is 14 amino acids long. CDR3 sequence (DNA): TGTGCCTGGAGTGTAGAGGCCGGTCCGGAAAAACTGCTTTTT. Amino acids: CAWSVEAGPEKLLF.

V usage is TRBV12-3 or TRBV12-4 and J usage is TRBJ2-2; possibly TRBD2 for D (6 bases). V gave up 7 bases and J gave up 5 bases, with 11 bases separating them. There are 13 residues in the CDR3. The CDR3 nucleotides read TGTGCCAGCACGAGCGGGTTGACCGGGGAGCTGTTTTTT. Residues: CASTSGLTGELFF.